The text below deals with one TCR beta chain. The antigen it binds to is not known. No much larger clone exists at a distance of one base, and base qualities are not known. This record belongs to a study of control samples from healthy donors and cancer patients (dated by TCRdb to 2020 to 2022). The library relied on the immunoSEQ multiplex PCR assay. TCRdb re-hosts the immuneACCESS table, in-frame sequences only. Its copies lack some clones; in the studies checked, an unresolved V gene accounts for under half of them, and the cause for the rest is not known. For this sample there are 150,000 to 200,000 clones; more than 90% appear just once. The ten largest clonotypes hold around 2% of the sample. This receptor was taken from a woman aged 40 to 50 in good health. The source material was blood.

Read as DNA, the sequence is TGTGCCAGCAGCCAAGATGGCCGCACAGGCTACACCTTC. It translates to CASSQDGRTGYTF. Here the chain combines TRBV14 and TRBJ1-2, with the D gene not clear enough to name. Deletion took 0 bases off V and 8 bases off J, with a span of 10 bases between the germline ends. The CDR3 numbers 13 residues from cysteine through phenylalanine. Solely the CDR3 DNA is kept, with 39 bases framed from the first base. CDR1 and CDR2, looked up from the germline V gene, are SGHDN and FVKESK.